This T cell receptor beta chain was identified in a study of glioma-infiltrating T cells after dendritic cell vaccination. As to time point: after dendritic cell vaccination, including at tumor progression/relapse. The germline gives CDR1 GTSNPN, CDR2 SVGIG (reference sequence). This CDR3 contains 13 residues. The ends lost 0 bases at V and 10 bases at J; junction bases unmatched: 4. Up to 2 ug genomic DNA was used for TCRB CDR3 amplification. Libraries were prepared by immunoSEQ multiplex PCR; TCRdb keeps only in-frame clonotypes and omits some of them. The sample yields 99,000 or so clones, roughly 89% seen once.

V is TRBV30 and J is TRBJ2-1, with 9 bases matching TRBD2. The specimen was blood, collected after dendritic cell vaccination. The sequence was obtained from a human donor with glioblastoma. For the CDR3, the DNA is TGTGCCTGGAGTGTAAATCTAGCGGGGGAGCAGTTCTTC. Protein: CAWSVNLAGEQFF. The full variable domain, its missing parts supplied by reference TRBV30 and TRBJ2-1, is SQTIHQWPATLVQPVGSPLSLECTVEGTSNPNLYWYRQAAGRGLQLLFYSVGIGQISSEVPQNLSASRPQDRQFILSSKKLLLSDSGFYLCAWSVNLAGEQFFGPGTRLTVL.